Included here is one T cell receptor (beta chain) sequence, with context. Original data processing: Amplification with reference gene primers provided the estimates of nucleated cell counts. Only in-frame clones appear in the TCRdb table, and some are missing; sequencing was by immunoSEQ multiplex PCR. V, J and clone size were drawn from that table, and D and trimming were deduced from the DNA. The repertoire holds 95,000 to 150,000 clones, more than 70% seen once, with roughly 7.9% in the top ten. The germline gives CDR1 SGHRS, CDR2 YFSETQ. There are 14 residues in the CDR3. V was cut by 4 bases and J by 1 base, with 12 bases left in between. The data originate from a study of blood T cell repertoires in COVID-19.

The TCR originated in a human donor in a cohort sampled during active COVID-19. The sample taken for sequencing was peripheral blood. The chain couples TRBV5-1 to TRBJ2-7; D is perhaps TRBD1 (6 bases). This CDR3 reads CASSAGTTSYEQYF. The CDR3 DNA follows: TGCGCCAGCAGCGCCGGGACAACTTCCTACGAGCAGTACTTC.